These T cell receptor beta chains were read from a single sample in a study of healthy donors' naive CD4 and CD8 T cells. TCRdb ran MiXCR on the reads and lists one entry per CDR3 protein. The table lists about 200,000 distinct CDR3 sequences, about 74% of them singletons. The sequencing input was naive CD4+ and CD8+ T cells sorted from blood, pooled from several donors. The origin of the receptors is a pool of human donors in good health; the sample pools cells from several healthy donors. CDR3s include the opening cysteine and the closing phenylalanine or tryptophan. A D gene is named only where the DNA matches it firmly. The size field is filled for only some rows; it gives once, few, many or a size class.

j_call v_call d_call clone_size cdr3_aa cdr3_nt
TRBJ2-7 TRBV19 - - CASSLRQDEQYF TGTGCCAGTAGTCTTCGACAAGACGAGCAGTACTTC
TRBJ1-2 TRBV12-3/TRBV12-4 - - CASREDSNYGYTF TGTGCCAGCAGAGAAGACAGTAACTATGGCTACACCTTC
TRBJ1-4 TRBV19 - once CASSIRVLANEKLFF TGTGCCAGTAGTATTCGGGTCTTGGCTAATGAAAAACTGTTTTTT
TRBJ1-2 TRBV5-1 - - CASSDGQYGYTF TGTGCCAGCAGCGATGGACAATATGGCTACACCTTC
TRBJ2-7 TRBV10-3 - - CAISEMGVGRAYEQYF TGTGCCATCAGTGAGATGGGGGTGGGCAGAGCCTACGAGCAGTACTTC
TRBJ1-3 TRBV20-1 - - CSARTGNTIYF TGCAGTGCTAGGACAGGAAACACCATATATTTT
TRBJ1-1 TRBV29-1 - - CSVPRGNLMNTEAFF TGCAGCGTTCCCAGGGGTAATTTAATGAACACTGAAGCTTTCTTT
TRBJ1-1 TRBV27 - once CASSLYRVNTEAFF TGTGCCAGCAGTTTATATAGAGTGAACACTGAAGCTTTCTTT
TRBJ2-1 TRBV29-1 TRBD2 - CSALKGGLAGFYNEQFF TGCAGCGCTCTGAAGGGGGGACTAGCGGGATTCTACAATGAGCAGTTCTTC
TRBJ1-1 TRBV6-2/TRBV6-3 - few CASSLRANTEAFF TGTGCCAGCAGTCTGAGAGCGAACACTGAAGCTTTCTTT
TRBJ2-7 TRBV30 TRBD2 - CAWGGTGGSYEQYF TGTGCCTGGGGTGGCACGGGAGGAAGCTACGAGCAGTACTTC
TRBJ2-3 TRBV5-1 TRBD2 once CASSPGGLAGAFRIDTQYF TGCGCCAGCAGCCCGGGAGGTCTAGCGGGAGCCTTTCGCATAGATACGCAGTATTTT
TRBJ2-1 TRBV19 - - CASSDRSWRFF TGTGCCAGTAGCGATAGGAGTTGGCGGTTCTTC
TRBJ1-4 TRBV7-6 - few CASSFGTLNEKLFF TGTGCCAGCAGCTTCGGGACCCTTAATGAAAAACTGTTTTTT
TRBJ2-7 TRBV24-1 TRBD2 - CATSTSGGNYEQYF TGTGCCACCAGTACAAGCGGGGGGAACTACGAGCAGTACTTC
TRBJ1-1 TRBV5-4 - few CASSPWTRDTEAFF TGTGCCAGCAGCCCATGGACCAGGGACACTGAAGCTTTCTTT
TRBJ1-3 TRBV5-6 - - CASSLEGTGTIYF TGTGCCAGCAGCTTGGAAGGAACAGGGACCATATATTTT
TRBJ1-4 TRBV29-1 TRBD1 - CSVETGTNEKLFF TGCAGCGTTGAGACAGGGACTAATGAAAAACTGTTTTTT
TRBJ1-5 TRBV4-3 - - CASSQGIGNQPQHF TGCGCCAGCAGCCAAGGTATCGGCAATCAGCCCCAGCATTTT
TRBJ2-1 TRBV6-2/TRBV6-3 - - CASTRDYNEQFF TGTGCCAGCACTCGAGACTACAATGAGCAGTTCTTC
TRBJ1-2 TRBV29-1 - - CSGGTASAHGYTF TGCAGCGGAGGAACGGCCTCGGCCCATGGCTACACCTTC